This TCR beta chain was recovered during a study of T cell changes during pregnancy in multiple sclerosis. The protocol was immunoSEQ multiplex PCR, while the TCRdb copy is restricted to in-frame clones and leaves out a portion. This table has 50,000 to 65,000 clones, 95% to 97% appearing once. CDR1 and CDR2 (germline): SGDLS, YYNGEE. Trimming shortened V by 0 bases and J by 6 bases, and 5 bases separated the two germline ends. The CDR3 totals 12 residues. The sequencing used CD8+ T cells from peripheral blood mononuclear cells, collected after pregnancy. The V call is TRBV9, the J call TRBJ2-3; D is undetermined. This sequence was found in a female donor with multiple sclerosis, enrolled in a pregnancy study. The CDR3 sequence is CASSVGSDTQYF. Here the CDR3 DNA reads TGTGCCAGCAGCGTAGGTTCGGATACGCAGTATTTT.